The 31 T cell receptor beta chains in this list originate from one sample, sequenced in a study of early T cells in non-severe SARS-CoV-2 infection. MiXCR, applied by TCRdb to the 5' RACE reads, yields one record per CDR3 protein. The data contain nearly 90,000 distinct CDR3 sequences, 13% to 15% of them singletons. The sequencing input was whole blood. The receptors come from an adult who was a healthcare worker with PCR-confirmed SARS-CoV-2 infection or an uninfected control (not recorded which).

This clonotype appeared a few times. V usage is TRBV9 and J usage is TRBJ1-1, with 7 bases matching TRBD1. Unmatched junction bases numbered 3, after V lost 3 bases and J lost 1 base. This CDR3 spans 14 amino acids. Germline V CDR1 and CDR2: SGDLS, YYNGEE. CDR3 coding DNA: TGTGCCAGCAGCGAAGGGGGCGCGAACACTGAAGCTTTCTTT. Residues: CASSEGGANTEAFF.

Ten or more counts support this clonotype. At one of its ends the junction is not consistent with the germline gene, which may arise from a read error. The genes are TRBV19 and TRBJ2-1; no definite D call. CDR3 length: 14 residues. The germline V gene has CDR1 LNHDA and CDR2 SQIVND (reference sequence). In nucleotides, the CDR3 is TGTGCCAGTAGTATAGATTACTCCAACAATGAGCAGTTCTTC. Amino acid sequence: CASSIDYSNNEQFF.

This clonotype was seen many times. DNA of the CDR3: TGTGCCATCAGTGAGGACACTAGCGACCCCACAGATACGCAGTATTTT. Translated, it gives CAISEDTSDPTDTQYF. This chain joins TRBV10-3 and TRBJ2-3; 7 bases map to TRBD2. The CDR3 runs to 16 residues. Germline V CDR1 and CDR2: ENHRY, SYGVKD. J was trimmed by 2 bases and V by 2 bases; bases with no gene match: 7.

Remarks on this clonotype: One end of the junction is discordant with germline, which a read error may explain. The chain employs TRBV6-5 and TRBJ1-2; 8 nucleotides line up with TRBD1. From germline, CDR1 is MNHEY and CDR2 SVGAGI. This CDR3 comprises 11 residues. Here the CDR3 reads CASSYLGQEIF. The CDR3 region has the DNA TGTGCCAGCAGTTACTTGGGACAGGAGATTTTC.

This clonotype showed up many times. The rearrangement links TRBV19 to TRBJ1-5; D not certain. Trimming shortened V by 6 bases and J by 0 bases, and 12 bases separated the two germline ends. Germline CDR1 and CDR2: LNHDA and SQIVND (reference sequence). This CDR3 spans 15 amino acids. CDR3 coding DNA: TGTGCCAGTAGAAAGGCGTCTGTTAGCAATCAGCCCCAGCATTTT. Its protein is CASRKASVSNQPQHF.

This clonotype was seen more than once but under ten times. The V and J genes are TRBV20-1 and TRBJ2-2; 7 nucleotides line up with TRBD1. The ends lost 5 bases at V and 3 bases at J; junction bases unmatched: 9. Germline CDR1 is DFQATT and CDR2 is SNEGSKA (reference sequence). This CDR3 spans 15 amino acids. The CDR3: CSAQETGLHTGELFF. The CDR3 DNA sequence: TGCAGTGCTCAAGAGACAGGGCTCCACACCGGGGAGCTGTTTTTT.

The rearrangement links TRBV2 to TRBJ2-5; D is undetermined. Germline CDR1 is SNHLY and CDR2 is FYNNEI. This CDR3 spans 14 amino acids. With 1 base removed from V and 7 bases from J, the gap between germline ends came to 13 bases. CDR3 DNA: TGTGCCAGCAGTGAAGGTCTAGGGATGGTGACCCAGTACTTC. Its translation is CASSEGLGMVTQYF.

At least ten counts were recorded for this clonotype. The V gene is TRBV24-1, the J gene TRBJ2-3, with D possibly TRBD2 on 5 matching bases. Trimming took off 8 bases at V and 0 bases at J, with 11 bases between the two ends. Germline loops: CDR1 KGHDR, CDR2 SFDVKD. CDR3 size: 14 residues. The CDR3 is CATKGLDSTDTQYF. The CDR3, as DNA: TGTGCCACCAAAGGACTGGATAGCACAGATACGCAGTATTTT.

This clonotype came up many times. The chain joins TRBV30 to TRBJ2-7, with TRBD1 as a possible D gene (6 bases). Germline V gene sequence: CDR1 GTSNPN, CDR2 SVGIG (reference sequence). This CDR3 contains 17 residues. Trimming took off 4 bases at V and 0 bases at J, with 22 bases between the two ends. The chain's CDR3 is CAWTRTQGINDSYEQYF. CDR3 nucleotide sequence: TGTGCCTGGACGCGCACTCAGGGGATCAACGACTCCTACGAGCAGTACTTC.

The chain combines TRBV28 with TRBJ2-7; a possible D gene is TRBD1 (5 bases). CDR1 is MDHEN and CDR2 is SYDVKM in the germline V gene. The CDR3 is made up of 13 amino acids. Deletions cut 7 bases from V and 6 bases from J, with 16 bases between. Written as DNA, the CDR3 is TGTGCCAGCAAGCAGGGAAAGGCTAGCGAGCAGTACTTC. Encoded protein: CASKQGKASEQYF.

This clonotype was seen only a few times. This sequence joins TRBV13 and TRBJ1-1; D gene unclear. CDR1 and CDR2 from the germline V gene are PRHDT and FYEKMQ (reference sequence). The V gene lost 0 bases and the J gene lost 0 bases, with 5 bases spanning the gap. This CDR3 region has 14 residues. The chain's CDR3 is CASSLGVMNTEAFF. The CDR3 DNA reads TGTGCCAGCAGCTTAGGGGTTATGAACACTGAAGCTTTCTTT.

This clonotype has just a few counts. V is TRBV10-3 and J is TRBJ2-7; D is undetermined. Germline CDR1 ENHRY, CDR2 SYGVKD. CDR3 size: 14 residues. Between the trimmed V and J ends, which lost 6 bases and 2 bases, there was a span of 14 bases. The CDR3 coding sequence is TGTGCCATCAGCGCGAGAGACATCACCTACGAGCAGTACTTC. Its protein product is CAISARDITYEQYF.

This clonotype was observed many times. The junction shows a germline mismatch at one end, possibly a read error. The chain couples TRBV7-9 to TRBJ2-3; 10 positions agree with TRBD2. Germline loops: CDR1 SEHNR, CDR2 FQNEAQ (reference sequence). CDR3 length: 14 residues. For the CDR3, the DNA is TGTGCCAGCAACTTAGCGGGAGGAAGGGATACGCAGTATTTT. This codes for CASNLAGGRDTQYF.

This clonotype was seen ten or more times. V and J are TRBV7-3 and TRBJ1-1; 8 nucleotides line up with TRBD1. Germline-derived CDR1 and CDR2 are SGHTA and FQGTGA. This CDR3 comprises 15 residues. Trimming cost V 7 bases and J 7 bases; bases outside gene matches: 14. This chain's CDR3 is CASTDPTGASGEAFF. The CDR3 DNA sequence: TGTGCCAGCACAGACCCGACAGGGGCTAGTGGTGAAGCTTTCTTT.

This clonotype has at least ten counts. The genes are TRBV20-1 and TRBJ2-7, with D hard to call. The CDR3 is 11 amino acids. Between the trimmed V and J ends, which lost 6 bases and 6 bases, there was a span of 12 bases. From germline, CDR1 is DFQATT and CDR2 SNEGSKA (reference sequence). The CDR3 DNA is TGCAGTGCGGGGTGGTCCCGCGAGCAGTACTTC. Its translation: CSAGWSREQYF.

The chain couples TRBV18 to TRBJ1-5; D not resolved. The CDR3 loop spans 16 amino acids. Trimming left V 2 bases short and J 6 bases short, with 17 bases between. Germline CDR1 and CDR2: KGHSH and LQKENI. The CDR3: CASSPSSTATAQPQHF. The DNA of the CDR3 is TGTGCCAGCTCACCAAGTTCGACCGCAACCGCTCAGCCCCAGCATTTT.

The rearrangement links TRBV12-3 or TRBV12-4 to TRBJ2-1; D gene unclear. The CDR3 runs to 15 residues. V gave up 2 bases and J gave up 2 bases, with 10 bases separating them. The CDR3 coding sequence is TGTGCCAGCAGTTTACCCCGGGTCCCCTACAATGAGCAGTTCTTC. It translates to CASSLPRVPYNEQFF.

This clonotype has a handful of counts. The chain employs TRBV7-9 and TRBJ2-3; 9 bases agree with TRBD2. This CDR3 contains 14 residues. Trimming at V came to 10 bases and at J to 2 bases, leaving 7 bases not matched to a gene. Germline V gene data show CDR1 as SEHNR and CDR2 as FQNEAQ (reference sequence). CDR3 in amino acids: CAKAPSGNTDTQYF. The CDR3 DNA reads as TGTGCCAAGGCCCCTAGCGGGAACACAGATACGCAGTATTTT.

The chain is built from TRBV19 and TRBJ2-3; 10 bases fit TRBD2. The CDR3 is made up of 15 amino acids. Germline CDR1 LNHDA, CDR2 SQIVND (reference sequence). With 2 bases clipped from V and 3 bases from J, the junction kept 2 bases outside the gene matches. The CDR3 DNA sequence: TGTGCCAGTAGTATAACTAGCGGGATGACAGATACGCAGTATTTT. As protein: CASSITSGMTDTQYF.

This chain joins TRBV15 and TRBJ2-5; weak D call: TRBD1 (5 bases). V was clipped by 0 bases and J by 3 bases, with 8 bases between them. The CDR3 length is 14 residues. Germline loops: CDR1 LNHNV, CDR2 YYDKDF (reference sequence). Here the CDR3 DNA reads TGTGCCACCAGCAGAGATCAAGGGGAAGAGACCCAGTACTTC. Amino acids: CATSRDQGEETQYF.

The V and J genes are TRBV12-3 or TRBV12-4 and TRBJ1-4; weak D call: TRBD1 (6 bases). V was shortened by 6 bases and J by 8 bases, with 16 bases between the two germline ends. This CDR3 comprises 14 residues. The CDR3 loop is CASSTRGGGEKLFF. The CDR3, as DNA: TGTGCCAGCAGCACCAGGGGAGGAGGAGAAAAACTGTTTTTT.

This clonotype was observed a handful of times. V and J are TRBV5-6 and TRBJ2-2; no clear D. CDR3 length equals 15 residues. Trimming took off 0 bases at V and 5 bases at J, with 11 bases between the two ends. Germline V gives CDR1 SGHDT, CDR2 YYEEEE. For the CDR3, the DNA is TGTGCCAGCAGCTTGGTGGCCAGACGAACCGGGGAGCTGTTTTTT. Encoded protein: CASSLVARRTGELFF.

This clonotype was detected only a few times. This chain's CDR3 is CASSYSVRGRYNEQFF. CDR3 DNA sequence: TGTGCCAGCAGTTACTCGGTACGGGGCCGATACAATGAGCAGTTCTTC. The chain combines TRBV6-5 with TRBJ2-1; D assignment may be TRBD1 or TRBD2 (5 bases each). Trimming stripped 0 bases from V and 4 bases from J, with 13 bases between. CDR3 length equals 16 residues. CDR1 and CDR2 (germline): MNHEY, SVGAGI.

This clonotype was counted between two and nine times. The chain links TRBV29-1 to TRBJ1-1, with D possibly matching TRBD1 (5 bases). The V end was cut by 5 bases, the J end by 0 bases, with 10 bases between. This CDR3 has 13 residues. Germline-derived CDR1 and CDR2 are SQVTM and ANQGSEA. The CDR3 DNA follows: TGCAGCGTTCTCGGCAGGGTGAACACTGAAGCTTTCTTT. Its protein product is CSVLGRVNTEAFF.

This clonotype has just a few counts. The chain links TRBV12-5 to TRBJ2-1; D may be TRBD2 (6 bases). V shed 7 bases and J shed 5 bases, with 21 bases lying between them. The CDR3 has 16 amino acids. Germline-derived CDR1 and CDR2 are LGHNT and FRNRAP. CDR3 in DNA: TGTGCTAGTGTTAAGGGACTCATTAAAGTAAACAATGAGCAGTTCTTC. This encodes CASVKGLIKVNNEQFF.

The CDR3 loop is CASTPLAGGLRADTQYF. In nucleotides, the CDR3 is TGTGCCAGCACTCCCCTCGCCGGAGGGTTGCGGGCAGATACGCAGTATTTT. The V call is TRBV5-6, the J call TRBJ2-3, with a tentative D call TRBD2 (6 bases). Germline CDR1 SGHDT, CDR2 YYEEEE. This CDR3 spans 17 amino acids. Trimming stripped 6 bases from V and 4 bases from J, with 24 bases between.

The chain has TRBV29-1 and TRBJ2-7; D is perhaps TRBD1 (6 bases). CDR1 is SQVTM, CDR2 ANQGSEA, per germline. Trimming stripped 2 bases from V and 3 bases from J, with 14 bases between. The CDR3 sequence is 14 residues long. DNA of the CDR3: TGCAGCGTTGAACTAACAGGGAAAAGCTACGAGCAGTACTTC. As protein: CSVELTGKSYEQYF.

This clonotype was counted a few times. J is TRBJ2-1 and V is TRBV19; tentatively, D is TRBD2 (5 bases). The CDR3 totals 16 residues. V lost 4 bases to trimming and J lost 2 bases, with 15 bases between them. Germline V lookup: CDR1 LNHDA, CDR2 SQIVND (reference sequence). Here the CDR3 DNA reads TGTGCCAGTAGTAGTACCGGACTGGGTACCTACAATGAGCAGTTCTTC. Translating it yields CASSSTGLGTYNEQFF.

This clonotype has ten or more counts. J is TRBJ2-1 and V is TRBV19; D perhaps matches TRBD2 (5 bases). In germline, CDR1 is LNHDA, CDR2 SQIVND (reference sequence). V lost 4 bases and J lost 0, with 10 bases in between. This CDR3 spans 15 amino acids. CDR3 sequence (DNA): TGTGCCAGTAGTACCCTGACTAACTCCTACAATGAGCAGTTCTTC. This gives the protein CASSTLTNSYNEQFF.

In this sample, this clonotype turned up a few times. The chain employs TRBV3-1 and TRBJ2-7; 7 nucleotides match TRBD2. Germline loops: CDR1 LGHDT, CDR2 YNNKEL (reference sequence). This CDR3 is built from 14 residues. Trimming at V came to 4 bases and at J to 4 bases, leaving 7 bases not matched to a gene. As DNA, the CDR3 is TGTGCCAGCAGCCCTGGACTAGGATCTTACGAGCAGTACTTC. Encoded protein: CASSPGLGSYEQYF.

The chain couples TRBV20-1 to TRBJ2-7; 8 bases agree with TRBD2. CDR3 size: 13 residues. J gave up 6 bases and V 1 base, and 5 bases lay outside the gene matches. Germline CDR1 DFQATT, CDR2 SNEGSKA (reference sequence). The CDR3 DNA is TGCAGTGCTAGAGTTGGACTAGCTGTCGAGCAGTACTTC. Translating it yields CSARVGLAVEQYF.